Each of the 31 T cell receptor beta chains below was sequenced from the same sample in a study of blood T cell repertoires in COVID-19. Repertoires were generated with immunoSEQ multiplex PCR, while TCRdb's copy carries only in-frame clones and drops some. Seen here are more than 300,000 clones, about 90% observed once, and the top ten hold more than 3%. What was sequenced was peripheral blood. All receptors derive from a woman younger than 30 who had recovered from COVID-19.

This chain joins TRBV5-4 and TRBJ1-1; 8 nucleotides agree with TRBD1. The CDR3 covers 13 residues. V lost 4 bases to trimming and J lost 7 bases; unmatched junction nucleotides: 6. CDR1 is SGHNT and CDR2 is YYREEE in the germline V gene (reference sequence). CDR3 DNA sequence: TGTGCCAGCAGCCGGGACAGGCATAATGAAGCTTTCTTT. This translates into CASSRDRHNEAFF.

This sequence joins TRBV29-1 and TRBJ1-2; TRBD1 agrees at 11 bases. The CDR3 has 13 amino acids. The germline CDR1 and CDR2 sequences are SQVTM and ANQGSEA. V shed 3 bases and J 6 bases; nucleotides not matched to a gene: 3. CDR3: CSVEDRGLDGYTF. CDR3 in DNA: TGCAGCGTTGAGGACAGGGGGCTTGATGGCTACACCTTC.

This rearrangement joins TRBV2 to TRBJ2-3; TRBD2 matches 8 bases. The V gene's germline CDR1 is SNHLY and CDR2 FYNNEI. Unmatched junction bases numbered 4, after V lost 3 bases and J lost 2 bases. The CDR3 covers 15 residues. Here the CDR3 DNA reads TGTGCCAGCAGTGATAACGGGAGGGCCACAGATACGCAGTATTTT. Protein: CASSDNGRATDTQYF.

Worth noting for this clone: The same CDR3 can be traced to other DNA sequences in this sample. The chain employs TRBV7-2 and TRBJ1-2; TRBD1 aligns across 7 bases. The J segment lost 2 bases and the V segment lost 6 bases, leaving 6 bases of the junction unmatched. CDR1 SGHTA and CDR2 FQGNSA come from the germline V gene. The CDR3 has 14 amino acids. CDR3: CASSRQGANYGYTF. The CDR3 DNA is TGTGCCAGCAGTCGACAGGGAGCCAACTATGGCTACACCTTC.

V gene TRBV6-1 combines with J gene TRBJ1-4; D possibly corresponds to TRBD1 (5 bases). The CDR3 covers 14 residues. Per germline, CDR1 MNHNS and CDR2 SASEGT. Trimming took 0 bases from V and 8 from J, leaving 10 bases between them. The CDR3 coding sequence is TGTGCCAGCAGTGAAGCTGTCAGGGTAGAAAAACTGTTTTTT. Amino acid sequence: CASSEAVRVEKLFF.

This chain uses TRBV10-3 with TRBJ2-7; no reliable D call. The CDR3 is 14 residues long. V dropped 10 bases and J dropped 2 bases, with 18 bases sitting between them. The germline V gene has CDR1 ENHRY and CDR2 SYGVKD. The CDR3 DNA follows: TGTGCCACCACTCCGGGTCGGAATACCTACGAGCAGTACGTC. Its translation: CATTPGRNTYEQYV.

V gene TRBV6-5 combines with J gene TRBJ1-2; no clear D gene. Germline values: CDR1 MNHEY, CDR2 SVGAGI. The CDR3 is made up of 13 amino acids. V lost 6 bases, J lost 7 bases, and 15 bases lay in between. CDR3 region: CASSPYIGGGYTF. In nucleotides, the CDR3 is TGTGCCAGCAGCCCCTATATCGGCGGTGGCTACACCTTC.

This clone was found once. The V call is TRBV18, the J call TRBJ1-5, with a weak D call TRBD1 (6 bases). The CDR3 consists of 15 residues. Between the trimmed V and J ends, which lost 2 bases and 5 bases, there was a span of 13 bases. From germline, CDR1 is KGHSH and CDR2 LQKENI. CDR3 DNA: TGTGCCAGCTCACCAACAGGGAACTTGGATCAGCCCCAGCATTTT. It encodes CASSPTGNLDQPQHF. Filled out from reference TRBV18 and TRBJ1-5, the complete variable domain reads NAGVMQNPRHLVRRRGQEARLRCSPMKGHSHVYWYRQLPEEGLKFMVYLQKENIIDESGMPKERFSAEFPKEGPSILRIQQVVRGDSAAYFCASSPTGNLDQPQHFGDGTRLSIL.

This rearrangement joins TRBV7-7 to TRBJ2-5; D gene ambiguous. The CDR3 runs 13 residues. In germline, CDR1 is SSHAT, CDR2 FNYEAQ (reference sequence). Between the trimmed V and J ends, which lost 1 base and 3 bases, there was a span of 6 bases. As DNA, the CDR3 is TGTGCCAGCAGCTTAGTCCGTGAAGAGACCCAGTACTTC. Its protein is CASSLVREETQYF.

This clone has a single count. V and J are TRBV2 and TRBJ1-1; no reliable D call. Trimming took 7 bases from V and 0 from J, leaving 9 bases between them. CDR1 is SNHLY and CDR2 is FYNNEI in the germline V gene. The CDR3 contains 13 residues. DNA for the CDR3: TGTGCCAGCACCCCCCTTTTGAACACTGAAGCTTTCTTT. It is translated as CASTPLLNTEAFF.

The genes are TRBV7-2 and TRBJ1-4, with TRBD1 as a possible D gene (6 bases). V lost 2 bases, J lost 0 bases, and 19 bases lay in between. The germline V gene encodes CDR1 SGHTA and CDR2 FQGNSA. There are 19 residues in the CDR3. The DNA of the CDR3 is TGTGCCAGCAGCTTATGGGGCCCCACCTCAGGGGCAACTAATGAAAAACTGTTTTTT. This translates into CASSLWGPTSGATNEKLFF.

This clone was seen only once. V and J are TRBV11-2 and TRBJ1-1; 7 bases map to TRBD1. The V segment lost 0 bases and the J segment 2 bases; nucleotides outside the gene matches: 9. This CDR3 is built from 17 residues. The germline V gene has CDR1 SGHAT and CDR2 FQNNGV. CDR3 in amino acids: CASSLDRGGTANTEAFF. The CDR3 nucleotides read TGTGCCAGCAGCTTAGATAGGGGTGGGACAGCCAACACTGAAGCTTTCTTT. The entire variable domain, with the rest obtained from reference TRBV11-2 and TRBJ1-1, is as follows: EAGVAQSPRYKIIEKRQSVAFWCNPISGHATLYWYQQILGQGPKLLIQFQNNGVVDDSQLPKDRFSAERLKGVDSTLKIQPAKLEDSAVYLCASSLDRGGTANTEAFFGQGTRLTVV.

The rearrangement links TRBV7-9 to TRBJ1-1, with TRBD1 matching over 7 bases. Germline V lookup: CDR1 SEHNR, CDR2 FQNEAQ (reference sequence). V dropped 7 bases and J dropped 0; count of bases not matched to a gene: 5. The CDR3 is 14 amino acids. The CDR3 protein is CASTGQLMNTEAFF. CDR3 in DNA: TGTGCCAGCACGGGACAGTTAATGAACACTGAAGCTTTCTTT.

This chain joins TRBV29-1 and TRBJ2-1; D gene ambiguous. Germline V gives CDR1 SQVTM, CDR2 ANQGSEA. The V gene lost 2 bases and the J gene lost 6 bases, with 17 bases spanning the gap. The length of the CDR3 is 15 residues. Here the CDR3 reads CSVERLGLEANEQFF. Written as DNA, the CDR3 is TGCAGCGTTGAACGTCTAGGCTTAGAGGCCAATGAGCAGTTCTTC.

The CDR3 DNA is TGCGCCAGCAGCCCGAGACAGGTCAGCACAGATACGCAGTATTTT. It yields the protein CASSPRQVSTDTQYF. The chain uses TRBV4-3 and TRBJ2-3, with a weak D call TRBD1 (6 bases). V was cut by 4 bases and J by 0 bases, with 11 bases left in between. Per germline, CDR1 LGHNA and CDR2 YSLEER. The CDR3 has 15 residues.

This CDR3 is CASSLLTADNSPLHF. In DNA, the CDR3 is TGTGCCAGCAGCTTACTGACAGCCGATAATTCACCCCTCCACTTT. The chain carries TRBV7-6 and TRBJ1-6; a weak D match, TRBD1 (5 bases). CDR3 length: 15 amino acids. The germline V and J ends were trimmed by 2 bases and 5 bases, with 10 bases remaining between them. The germline V gene encodes CDR1 SGHVS and CDR2 FNYEAQ.

The rearrangement uses TRBV27 and TRBJ1-1; D unclear. Trimming pared 2 bases from V and 4 bases from J, leaving 20 bases between. This CDR3 is built from 17 residues. CDR1 is MNHEY and CDR2 is SMNVEV in the germline V gene (reference sequence). CDR3 bases: TGTGCCAGCAGTTTAGTAGTGGGAGACCTGGGCGGCACTGAAGCTTTCTTT. It codes for CASSLVVGDLGGTEAFF.

CDR3 nucleotides: TGTGCCATCAGTGAGTGGGGTGCGGGACAGCCCCAGCATTTT. Translated, it gives CAISEWGAGQPQHF. The chain links TRBV10-3 to TRBJ1-5; unclear D gene. The CDR3 length is 14 residues. Germline V gene data show CDR1 as ENHRY and CDR2 as SYGVKD. Trimming removed 1 base at V and 7 bases at J, with 11 bases between.

J is TRBJ2-1 and V is TRBV6-2 or TRBV6-3; unclear D gene. Germline V gives CDR1 MNHEY, CDR2 SVGEGT. Between the trimmed V and J ends, which lost 4 bases and 8 bases, there was a span of 9 bases. The CDR3 is made up of 12 amino acids. The CDR3 spells CASSFTVHEQFF. In nucleotides, the CDR3 is TGTGCCAGCAGTTTCACGGTCCATGAGCAGTTCTTC.

The V gene is TRBV10-3, the J gene TRBJ1-2, with 11 bases identical to TRBD1. Germline CDR1 is ENHRY and CDR2 is SYGVKD. The CDR3 totals 14 residues. V lost 4 bases and J lost 6; bases outside the gene matches: 4. For the CDR3, the DNA is TGTGCCATCAGTGGGACAGGGGGCGAGGATGGCTACACCTTC. It is translated as CAISGTGGEDGYTF.

The chain joins TRBV7-9 to TRBJ2-1; D possibly corresponds to TRBD2 (7 bases). CDR1 and CDR2 (germline): SEHNR, FQNEAQ (reference sequence). The CDR3 length is 15 residues. Trimming removed 5 bases from V and 5 bases from J, with 16 bases in between. DNA for the CDR3: TGTGCCAGCAGCAGGGGGGCTAGCGGAAACAATGAGCAGTTCTTC. This encodes CASSRGASGNNEQFF.

The chain has TRBV24-1 and TRBJ2-5; 8 bases fit TRBD1. The junction had 8 bases not matched to a gene; V was cut back by 4 bases and J by 5 bases. Germline V gives CDR1 KGHDR, CDR2 SFDVKD. The CDR3 has 15 amino acids. CDR3 amino acids: CATSDRTGIEETQYF. CDR3 DNA: TGTGCCACCAGTGACAGGACAGGGATTGAGGAGACCCAGTACTTC.

The CDR3 loop is CASSSYWGVETQYF. The CDR3 bases are TGTGCCAGCAGTTCCTACTGGGGGGTAGAGACCCAGTACTTC. The rearrangement joins TRBV27 to TRBJ2-5, with D possibly matching TRBD2 (6 bases). Germline V gene data show CDR1 as MNHEY and CDR2 as SMNVEV (reference sequence). Trimming shortened V by 4 bases and J by 4 bases, and 13 bases separated the two germline ends. This CDR3 has 14 amino acids.

This clone was found once. The chain recombines TRBV30 with TRBJ1-4; D is perhaps TRBD1 (5 bases). CDR1 is GTSNPN, CDR2 SVGIG, per germline (reference sequence). V dropped 0 bases and J dropped 7 bases, with 12 bases sitting between them. The CDR3 is 14 residues long. This CDR3 is CAWSVGGDGEKLFF. The CDR3 nucleotides are TGTGCCTGGAGTGTGGGAGGGGATGGTGAAAAACTGTTTTTT.

The chain has TRBV27 and TRBJ1-3; possibly TRBD1 for D (6 bases). Germline CDR1 and CDR2: MNHEY and SMNVEV (reference sequence). Trimming removed 6 bases from V and 2 bases from J, with 20 bases in between. This CDR3 is built from 17 residues. The CDR3 sequence: CASRKTTGPSTGNTIYF. CDR3 nucleotides: TGTGCCAGCAGGAAAACGACAGGCCCTTCCACTGGAAACACCATATATTTT.

V is TRBV6-5 and J is TRBJ2-7; D may be TRBD1 (6 bases). The CDR3 covers 14 residues. The V gene lost 5 bases and the J gene lost 4 bases, with 15 bases spanning the gap. CDR1 and CDR2 from the germline V gene are MNHEY and SVGAGI. The CDR3 coding sequence is TGTGCCAGCAGTCAGGGCAGGGGCGGGTACGAGCAGTACGTC. It encodes CASSQGRGGYEQYV.

CDR3 sequence: CASSSQLADTQYF. The CDR3 coding sequence is TGTGCCAGCAGTTCCCAACTGGCAGATACGCAGTATTTT. V and J are TRBV6-1 and TRBJ2-3; D remains unclear. Germline V gives CDR1 MNHNS, CDR2 SASEGT. Deletions cut 5 bases from V and 4 bases from J, with 10 bases between. The CDR3 consists of 13 residues.

The CDR3 region is CASSQEKLDREDSYTF. The CDR3 nucleotides read TGTGCCAGCAGCCAGGAAAAACTGGACAGGGAAGACAGCTACACCTTC. The chain carries TRBV14 and TRBJ1-2; 8 bases are a match to TRBD1. This CDR3 region has 16 residues. Per the germline V gene, CDR1 is SGHDN and CDR2 is FVKESK. V lost 3 bases to trimming and J lost 9 bases; unmatched junction nucleotides: 15.

V usage is TRBV2 and J usage is TRBJ1-6; 7 bases fit TRBD1. This CDR3 is built from 16 residues. V shed 7 bases and J 9 bases; nucleotides not matched to a gene: 15. The germline CDR1 and CDR2 sequences are SNHLY and FYNNEI. The CDR3 sequence: CASIGDRVGEISPLHF. In nucleotides, the CDR3 is TGTGCCAGCATCGGAGACAGGGTAGGCGAGATTTCACCCCTCCACTTT.

In this sample, this clone turned up once. V is TRBV7-7 and J is TRBJ2-2, with D possibly TRBD2 on 5 matching bases. The V gene lost 5 bases and the J gene lost 1 base, with 17 bases spanning the gap. CDR1 is SSHAT, CDR2 FNYEAQ, per germline (reference sequence). The CDR3 totals 17 residues. CDR3 sequence: CASSRGFVGENTGELFF. DNA for the CDR3: TGTGCCAGCAGCCGCGGGTTCGTGGGTGAGAACACCGGGGAGCTGTTTTTT.

A few counts support this clone. J is TRBJ1-6 and V is TRBV7-6; D remains ambiguous. Germline V gene sequence: CDR1 SGHVS, CDR2 FNYEAQ. This CDR3 region has 15 residues. V dropped 0 bases and J dropped 7 bases, with 10 bases sitting between them. CDR3 DNA: TGTGCCAGCAGCTTAGCGGGCCAGCGGAATTCACCCCTCCACTTT. Translated, it gives CASSLAGQRNSPLHF.